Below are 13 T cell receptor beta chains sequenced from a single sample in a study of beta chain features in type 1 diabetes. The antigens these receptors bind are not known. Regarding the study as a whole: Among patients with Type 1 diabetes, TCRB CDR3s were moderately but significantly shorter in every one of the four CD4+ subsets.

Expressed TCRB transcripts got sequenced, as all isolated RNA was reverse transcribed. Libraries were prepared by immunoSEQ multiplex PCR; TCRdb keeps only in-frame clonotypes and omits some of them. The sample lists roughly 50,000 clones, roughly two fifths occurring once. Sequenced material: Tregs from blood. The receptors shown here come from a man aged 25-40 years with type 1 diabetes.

CDR3 protein: CASRYRDTEAFF. The CDR3 coding sequence is TGTGCCAGCAGGTACAGGGACACTGAAGCTTTCTTT. This rearrangement joins TRBV7-9 to TRBJ1-1, with D perhaps matching TRBD1 (6 bases). V was trimmed by 6 bases and J by 3 bases, leaving 8 bases between them. CDR3 length: 12 amino acids. Per germline, CDR1 SEHNR and CDR2 FQNEAQ (reference sequence).

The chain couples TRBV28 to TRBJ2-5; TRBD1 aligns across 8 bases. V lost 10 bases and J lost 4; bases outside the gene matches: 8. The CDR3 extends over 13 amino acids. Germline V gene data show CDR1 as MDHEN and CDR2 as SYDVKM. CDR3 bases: TGTGCCACAGGGGGCATCGGTTCAGAGACCCAGTACTTC. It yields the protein CATGGIGSETQYF.

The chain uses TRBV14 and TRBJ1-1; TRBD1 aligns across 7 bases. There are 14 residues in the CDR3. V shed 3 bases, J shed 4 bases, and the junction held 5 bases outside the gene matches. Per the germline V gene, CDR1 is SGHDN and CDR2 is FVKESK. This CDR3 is CASSHGHRGTEAFF. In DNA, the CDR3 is TGTGCCAGCAGCCACGGACACAGGGGCACTGAAGCTTTCTTT.

CDR3 sequence reads: CASSAGLAESTDTQYF. CDR3 in DNA: TGCGCCAGCAGCGCCGGATTGGCGGAAAGCACAGATACGCAGTATTTT. The J gene is TRBJ2-3, the V gene TRBV5-1, with D hard to call. CDR1 is SGHRS and CDR2 is YFSETQ in the germline V gene. V lost 4 bases and J 0 bases, leaving 15 bases between the germline ends. The CDR3 contains 16 residues.

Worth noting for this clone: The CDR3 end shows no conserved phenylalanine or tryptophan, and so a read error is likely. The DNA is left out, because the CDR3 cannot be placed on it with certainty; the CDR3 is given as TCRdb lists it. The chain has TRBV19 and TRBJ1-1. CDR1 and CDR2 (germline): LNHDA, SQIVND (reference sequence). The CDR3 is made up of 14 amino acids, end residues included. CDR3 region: CASSISRGARRPDL.

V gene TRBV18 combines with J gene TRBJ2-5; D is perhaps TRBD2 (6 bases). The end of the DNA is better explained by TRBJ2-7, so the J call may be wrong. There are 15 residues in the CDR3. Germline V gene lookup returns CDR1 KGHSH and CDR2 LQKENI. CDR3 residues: CASSPTGADGYEQYF. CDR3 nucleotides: TGTGCCAGCTCGCCCACGGGAGCGGACGGCTACGAGCAGTACTTC.

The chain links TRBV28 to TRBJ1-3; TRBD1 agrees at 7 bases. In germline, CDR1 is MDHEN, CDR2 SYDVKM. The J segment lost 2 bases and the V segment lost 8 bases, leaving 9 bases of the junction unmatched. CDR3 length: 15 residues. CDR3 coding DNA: TGTGCCAGCGGTTCCGATACAGGGGCTGGAAACACCATATATTTT. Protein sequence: CASGSDTGAGNTIYF.

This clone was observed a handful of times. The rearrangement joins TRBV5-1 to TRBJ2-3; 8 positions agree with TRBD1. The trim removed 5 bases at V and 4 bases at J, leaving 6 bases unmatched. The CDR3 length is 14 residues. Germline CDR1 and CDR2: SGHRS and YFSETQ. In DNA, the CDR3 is TGCGCCAGCAGGGGCACAGGGGGTTCAGATACGCAGTATTTT. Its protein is CASRGTGGSDTQYF. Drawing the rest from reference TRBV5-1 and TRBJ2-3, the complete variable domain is KAGVTQTPRYLIKTRGQQVTLSCSPISGHRSVSWYQQTPGQGLQFLFEYFSETQRNKGNFPGRFSGRQFSNSRSEMNVSTLELGDSALYLCASRGTGGSDTQYFGPGTRLTVL.

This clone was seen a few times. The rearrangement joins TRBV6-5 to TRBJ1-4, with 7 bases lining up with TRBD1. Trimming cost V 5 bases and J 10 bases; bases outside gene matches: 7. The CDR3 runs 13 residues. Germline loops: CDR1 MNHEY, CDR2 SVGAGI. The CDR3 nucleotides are TGTGCCAGCAGTCGGTCGTCAGGGGGAAAACTGTTTTTT. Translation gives CASSRSSGGKLFF.

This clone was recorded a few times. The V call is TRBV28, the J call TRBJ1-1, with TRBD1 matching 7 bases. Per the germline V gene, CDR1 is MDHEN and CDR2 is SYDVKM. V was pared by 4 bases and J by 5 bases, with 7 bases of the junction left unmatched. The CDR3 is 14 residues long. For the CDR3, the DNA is TGTGCCAGCAGTTCACGACAGGGTAGGACTGAAGCTTTCTTT. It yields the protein CASSSRQGRTEAFF.

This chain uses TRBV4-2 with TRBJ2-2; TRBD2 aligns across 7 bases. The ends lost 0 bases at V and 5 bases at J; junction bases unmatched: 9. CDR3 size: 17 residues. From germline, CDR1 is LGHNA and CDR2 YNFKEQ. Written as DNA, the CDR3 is TGTGCCAGCAGCCAAGATGGGGCGGGAGTGCGAACCGGGGAGCTGTTTTTT. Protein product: CASSQDGAGVRTGELFF.

CDR3 nucleotides: TGTGCCAGCAGCTTCTCCGGGACAGGGGGTGTTTCGGGGGAGCTGTTTTTT. Translating gives CASSFSGTGGVSGELFF. This chain joins TRBV7-8 and TRBJ2-2; 11 nucleotides match TRBD1. J was trimmed by 8 bases and V by 3 bases; bases with no gene match: 11. The V gene's germline CDR1 is SGHVS and CDR2 FQNEAQ. This CDR3 is 17 amino acids long.

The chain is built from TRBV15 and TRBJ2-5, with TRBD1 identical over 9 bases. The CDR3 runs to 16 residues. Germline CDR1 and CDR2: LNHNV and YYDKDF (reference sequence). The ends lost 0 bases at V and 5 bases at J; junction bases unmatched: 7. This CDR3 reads CATSRDRGQGPETQYF. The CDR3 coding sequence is TGTGCCACCAGCAGAGATCGGGGACAGGGCCCCGAGACCCAGTACTTC.